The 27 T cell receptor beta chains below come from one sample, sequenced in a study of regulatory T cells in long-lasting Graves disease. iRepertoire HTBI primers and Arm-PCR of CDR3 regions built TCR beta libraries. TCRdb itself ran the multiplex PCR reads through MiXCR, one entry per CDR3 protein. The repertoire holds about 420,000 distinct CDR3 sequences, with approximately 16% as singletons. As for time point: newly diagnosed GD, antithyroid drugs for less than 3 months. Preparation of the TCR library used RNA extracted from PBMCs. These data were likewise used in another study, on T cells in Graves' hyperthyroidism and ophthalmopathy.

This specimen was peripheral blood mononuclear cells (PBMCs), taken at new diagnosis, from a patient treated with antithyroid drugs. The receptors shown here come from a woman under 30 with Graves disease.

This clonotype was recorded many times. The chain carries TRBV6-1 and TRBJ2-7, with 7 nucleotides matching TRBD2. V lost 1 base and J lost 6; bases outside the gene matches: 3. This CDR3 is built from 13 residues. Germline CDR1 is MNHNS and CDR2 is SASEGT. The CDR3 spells CASSEGGRVEQYF. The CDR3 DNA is TGTGCCAGCAGTGAAGGGGGGAGGGTCGAGCAGTACTTC.

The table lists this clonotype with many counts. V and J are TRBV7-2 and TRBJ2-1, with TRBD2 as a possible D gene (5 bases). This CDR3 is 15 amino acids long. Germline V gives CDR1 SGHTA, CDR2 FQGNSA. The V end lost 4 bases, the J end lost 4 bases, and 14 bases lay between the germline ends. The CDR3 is CASSYSAIAYNEQFF. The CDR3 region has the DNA TGTGCCAGCAGCTATAGCGCGATAGCTTACAATGAGCAGTTCTTC.

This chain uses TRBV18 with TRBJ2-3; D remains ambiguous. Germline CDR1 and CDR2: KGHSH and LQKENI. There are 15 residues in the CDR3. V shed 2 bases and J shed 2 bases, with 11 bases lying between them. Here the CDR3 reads CASSPKGPPTDTQYF. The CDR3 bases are TGTGCCAGCTCACCAAAAGGACCGCCCACAGATACGCAGTATTTT. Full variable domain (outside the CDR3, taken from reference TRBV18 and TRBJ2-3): NAGVMQNPRHLVRRRGQEARLRCSPMKGHSHVYWYRQLPEEGLKFMVYLQKENIIDESGMPKERFSAEFPKEGPSILRIQQVVRGDSAAYFCASSPKGPPTDTQYFGPGTRLTVL.

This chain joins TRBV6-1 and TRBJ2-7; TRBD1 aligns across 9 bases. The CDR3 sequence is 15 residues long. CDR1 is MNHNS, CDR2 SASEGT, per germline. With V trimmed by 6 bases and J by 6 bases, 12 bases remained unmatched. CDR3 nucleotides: TGTGCCAGCAGCCCGTCCAGGACAGGGGAAGTCGAGCAGTACTTC. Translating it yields CASSPSRTGEVEQYF.

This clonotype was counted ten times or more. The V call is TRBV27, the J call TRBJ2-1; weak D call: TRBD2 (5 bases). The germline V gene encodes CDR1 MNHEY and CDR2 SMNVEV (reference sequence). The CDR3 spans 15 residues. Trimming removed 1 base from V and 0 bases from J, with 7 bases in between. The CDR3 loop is CASSLLLGSYNEQFF. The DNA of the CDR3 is TGTGCCAGCAGTTTATTACTAGGCTCCTACAATGAGCAGTTCTTC.

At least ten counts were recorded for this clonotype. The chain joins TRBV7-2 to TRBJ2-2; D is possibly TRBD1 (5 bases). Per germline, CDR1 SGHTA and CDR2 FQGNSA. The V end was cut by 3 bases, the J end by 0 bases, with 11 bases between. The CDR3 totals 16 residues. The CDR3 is CASSFQGPSNTGELFF. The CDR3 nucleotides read TGTGCCAGCAGCTTCCAGGGCCCCTCGAACACCGGGGAGCTGTTTTTT.

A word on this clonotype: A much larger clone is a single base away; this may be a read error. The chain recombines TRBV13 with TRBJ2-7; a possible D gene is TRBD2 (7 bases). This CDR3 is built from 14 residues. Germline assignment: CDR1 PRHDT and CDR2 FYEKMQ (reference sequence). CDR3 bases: TGCGCCAGCAGATTACCGGGGAGGGGGGACGAGCAGTACTTC. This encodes CASRLPGRGDEQYF.

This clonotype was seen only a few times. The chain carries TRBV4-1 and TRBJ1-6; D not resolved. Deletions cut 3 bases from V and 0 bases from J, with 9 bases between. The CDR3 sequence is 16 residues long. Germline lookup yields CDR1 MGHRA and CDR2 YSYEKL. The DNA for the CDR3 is TGCGCCAGCAGCCAGCGGACTAGCTCCTATAATTCACCCCTCCACTTT. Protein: CASSQRTSSYNSPLHF.

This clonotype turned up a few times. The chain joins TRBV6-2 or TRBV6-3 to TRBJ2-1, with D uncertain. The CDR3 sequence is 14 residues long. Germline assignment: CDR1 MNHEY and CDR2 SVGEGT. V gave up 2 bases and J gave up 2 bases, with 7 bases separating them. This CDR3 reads CASSYTRTYNEQFF. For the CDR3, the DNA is TGTGCCAGCAGTTACACTCGCACCTACAATGAGCAGTTCTTC.

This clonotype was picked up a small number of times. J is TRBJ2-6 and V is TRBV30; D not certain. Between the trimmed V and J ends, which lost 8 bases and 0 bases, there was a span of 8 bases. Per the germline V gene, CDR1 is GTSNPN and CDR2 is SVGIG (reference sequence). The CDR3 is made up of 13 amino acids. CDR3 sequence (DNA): TGTGCCGGTACAGTCTCTGGGGCCAACGTCCTGACTTTC. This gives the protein CAGTVSGANVLTF.

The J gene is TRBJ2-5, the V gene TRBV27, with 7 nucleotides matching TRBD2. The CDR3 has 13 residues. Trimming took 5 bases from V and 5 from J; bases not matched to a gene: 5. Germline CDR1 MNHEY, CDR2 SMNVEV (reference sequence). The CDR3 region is CASSSGNFETQYF. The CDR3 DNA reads TGTGCCAGCAGTAGCGGGAATTTTGAGACCCAGTACTTC.

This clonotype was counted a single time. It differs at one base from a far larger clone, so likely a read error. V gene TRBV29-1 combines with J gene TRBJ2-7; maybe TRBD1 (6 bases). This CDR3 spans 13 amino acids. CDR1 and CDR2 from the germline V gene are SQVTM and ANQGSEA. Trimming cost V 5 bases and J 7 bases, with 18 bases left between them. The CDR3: CSVYLDRYNEQYF. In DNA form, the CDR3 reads TGCAGCGTTTACCTCGACAGGTACAATGAGCAGTACTTC.

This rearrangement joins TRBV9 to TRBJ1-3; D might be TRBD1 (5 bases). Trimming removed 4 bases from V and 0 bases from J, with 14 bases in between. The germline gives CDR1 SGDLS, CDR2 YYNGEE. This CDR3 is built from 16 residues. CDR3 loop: CASSPRAGRSGNTIYF. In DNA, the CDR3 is TGTGCCAGCAGCCCACGGGCGGGACGCTCTGGAAACACCATATATTTT.

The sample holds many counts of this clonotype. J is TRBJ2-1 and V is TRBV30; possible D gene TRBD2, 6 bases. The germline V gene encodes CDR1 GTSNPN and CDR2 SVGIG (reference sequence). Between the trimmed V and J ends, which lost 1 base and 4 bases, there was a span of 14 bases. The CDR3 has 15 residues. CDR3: CAWSGLGRGYNEQFF. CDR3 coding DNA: TGTGCCTGGAGTGGACTAGGACGGGGATACAATGAGCAGTTCTTC.

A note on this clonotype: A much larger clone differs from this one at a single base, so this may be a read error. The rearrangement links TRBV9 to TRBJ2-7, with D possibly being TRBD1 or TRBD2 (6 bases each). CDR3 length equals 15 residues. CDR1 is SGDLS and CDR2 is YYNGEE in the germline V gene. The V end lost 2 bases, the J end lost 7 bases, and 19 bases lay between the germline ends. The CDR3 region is CASSVWGRRDNEQYF. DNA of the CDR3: TGTGCCAGCAGCGTCTGGGGGAGGAGGGACAATGAGCAGTACTTC.

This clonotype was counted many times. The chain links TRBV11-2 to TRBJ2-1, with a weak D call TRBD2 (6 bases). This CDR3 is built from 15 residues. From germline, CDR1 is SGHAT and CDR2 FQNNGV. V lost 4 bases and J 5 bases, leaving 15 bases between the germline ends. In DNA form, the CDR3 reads TGTGCCAGCAGCTCCCTAGCGTGGCACAACAATGAGCAGTTCTTC. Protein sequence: CASSSLAWHNNEQFF.

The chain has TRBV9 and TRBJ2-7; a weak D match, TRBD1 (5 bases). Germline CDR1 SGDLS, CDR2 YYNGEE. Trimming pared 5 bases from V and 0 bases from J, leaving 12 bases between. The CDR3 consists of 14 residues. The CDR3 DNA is TGTGCCAGCAGTGCCGAAGGGGTCTCCTACGAGCAGTACTTC. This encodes CASSAEGVSYEQYF.

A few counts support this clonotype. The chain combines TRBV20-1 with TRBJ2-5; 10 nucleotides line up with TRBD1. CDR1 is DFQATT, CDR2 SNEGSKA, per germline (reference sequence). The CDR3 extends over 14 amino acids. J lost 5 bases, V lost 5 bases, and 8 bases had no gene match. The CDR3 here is CSAPGQGEMETQYF. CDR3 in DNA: TGCAGTGCTCCTGGACAGGGGGAGATGGAGACCCAGTACTTC.

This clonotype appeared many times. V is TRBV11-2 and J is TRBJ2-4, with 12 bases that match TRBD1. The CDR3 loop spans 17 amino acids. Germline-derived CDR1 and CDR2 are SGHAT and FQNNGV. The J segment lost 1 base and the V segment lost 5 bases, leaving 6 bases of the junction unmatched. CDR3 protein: CASSQGTGGMAKNIQYF. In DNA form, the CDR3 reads TGTGCCAGCAGCCAAGGGACAGGGGGCATGGCCAAAAACATTCAGTACTTC.

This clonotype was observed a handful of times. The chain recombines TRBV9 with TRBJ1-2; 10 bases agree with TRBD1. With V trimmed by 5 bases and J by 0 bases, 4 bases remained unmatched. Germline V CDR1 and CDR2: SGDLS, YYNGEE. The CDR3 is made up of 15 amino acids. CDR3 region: CASSQGQGPNYGYTF. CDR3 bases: TGTGCCAGCAGTCAGGGACAGGGGCCTAACTATGGCTACACCTTC.

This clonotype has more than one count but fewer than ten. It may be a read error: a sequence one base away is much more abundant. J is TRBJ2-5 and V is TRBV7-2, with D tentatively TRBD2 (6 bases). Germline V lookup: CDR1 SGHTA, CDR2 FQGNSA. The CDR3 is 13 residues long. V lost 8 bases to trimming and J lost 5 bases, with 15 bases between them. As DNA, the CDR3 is TGTGCCAGCGGCCAGCGGGCGTGGGAGACCCAGTACTTC. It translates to CASGQRAWETQYF.

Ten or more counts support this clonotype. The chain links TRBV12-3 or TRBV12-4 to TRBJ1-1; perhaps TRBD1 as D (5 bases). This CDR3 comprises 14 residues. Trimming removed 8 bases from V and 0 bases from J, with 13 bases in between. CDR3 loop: CASARQSLNTEAFF. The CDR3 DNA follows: TGTGCCAGCGCTCGACAGAGTCTGAACACTGAAGCTTTCTTT.

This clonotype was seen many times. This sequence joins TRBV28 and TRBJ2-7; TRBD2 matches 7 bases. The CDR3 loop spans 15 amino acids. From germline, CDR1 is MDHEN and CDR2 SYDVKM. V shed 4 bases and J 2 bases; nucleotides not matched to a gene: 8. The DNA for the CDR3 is TGTGCCAGCAGTTCCTCACTAGCGTCCCCCTACGAGCAGTACTTC. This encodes CASSSSLASPYEQYF. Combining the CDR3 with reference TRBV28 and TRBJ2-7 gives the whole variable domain DVKVTQSSRYLVKRTGEKVFLECVQDMDHENMFWYRQDPGLGLRLIYFSYDVKMKEKGDIPEGYSVSREKKERFSLILESASTNQTSMYLCASSSSLASPYEQYFGPGTRLTVT.

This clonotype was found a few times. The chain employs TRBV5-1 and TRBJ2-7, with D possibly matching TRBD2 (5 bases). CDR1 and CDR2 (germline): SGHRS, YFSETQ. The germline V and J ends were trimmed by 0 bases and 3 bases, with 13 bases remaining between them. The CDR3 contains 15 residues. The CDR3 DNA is TGCGCCAGCAGCTTGGGGACTCCAGAGTACTACGAGCAGTACTTC. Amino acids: CASSLGTPEYYEQYF.

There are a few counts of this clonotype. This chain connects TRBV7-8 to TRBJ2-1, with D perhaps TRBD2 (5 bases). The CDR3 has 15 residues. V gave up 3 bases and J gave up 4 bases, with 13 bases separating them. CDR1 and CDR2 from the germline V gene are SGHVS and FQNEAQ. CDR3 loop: CASSLSSRGYNEQFF. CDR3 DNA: TGTGCCAGCAGCTTGTCGTCACGGGGTTACAATGAGCAGTTCTTC.

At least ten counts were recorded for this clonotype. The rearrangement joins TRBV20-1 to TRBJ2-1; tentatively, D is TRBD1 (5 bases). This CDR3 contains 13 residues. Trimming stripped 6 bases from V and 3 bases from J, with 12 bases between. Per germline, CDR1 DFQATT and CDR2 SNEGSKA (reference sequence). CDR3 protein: CSAELDNYNEQFF. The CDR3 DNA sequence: TGCAGTGCCGAACTGGACAACTACAATGAGCAGTTCTTC.

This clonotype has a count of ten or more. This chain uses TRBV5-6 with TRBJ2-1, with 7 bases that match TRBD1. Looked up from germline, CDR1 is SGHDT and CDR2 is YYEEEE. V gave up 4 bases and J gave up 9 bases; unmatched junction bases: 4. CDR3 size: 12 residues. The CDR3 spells CASSADRAEQFF. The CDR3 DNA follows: TGTGCCAGCAGCGCTGACAGGGCTGAGCAGTTCTTC.